Sequencing of this T cell receptor beta chain was carried out in a study of neoadjuvant anti-PD-1 for oral cavity cancer. Time point indicated: after neoadjuvant nivolumab, at surgical resection. Six replicates per PBMC sample, mostly from roughly 450 ng of genomic DNA. Sequencing was performed with immunoSEQ multiplex PCR; in TCRdb, only in-frame clones are kept and a portion is missing. This sample yields roughly 32,000 clones, of which roughly 79% are seen a single time; 3.4% belongs to the top ten. Germline V lookup: CDR1 SGDLS, CDR2 YYNGEE. The CDR3 extends over 15 amino acids. The V segment lost 5 bases and the J segment 2 bases; nucleotides outside the gene matches: 5. Study-wide results and limits: Non-responders to neoadjuvant nivolumab had significantly more clonal PBMC T cells than responders.

This clone was picked up one time. Antigen unknown. This chain joins TRBV9 and TRBJ2-2, with TRBD2 identical over 8 bases. The starting material was PBMCs, obtained after nivolumab (anti-PD-1) treatment. The origin of this receptor is a person between 35 and 79 years old with oral cavity squamous cell carcinoma. In nucleotides, the CDR3 is TGTGCCAGCAGGAAAGGACTAGCCAACACCGGGGAGCTGTTTTTT. It codes for CASRKGLANTGELFF.